A single sample is the source of the 21 T cell receptor beta chains below, sequenced in a study of blood T cell repertoires in COVID-19. Assay used: immunoSEQ multiplex PCR; TCRdb lists only in-frame clones, some missing. The table has fewer than 85,000 clones, 90% seen once; the top ten hold approximately 0.98%. The sequencing input was peripheral blood. The receptors were sampled from a woman aged 45-60 years in a cohort sampled during active COVID-19.

CDR3 nucleotides: TGTGCCAGCAGTTACTCGAATTATCGACAAGCCGGTGAAGCTTTCTTT. Translated: CASSYSNYRQAGEAFF. The J gene is TRBJ1-1, the V gene TRBV6-5; D is uncertain. With 0 bases removed from V and 7 bases from J, the gap between germline ends came to 18 bases. The length of the CDR3 is 16 residues. Germline V gene lookup returns CDR1 MNHEY and CDR2 SVGAGI.

The V gene is TRBV5-1, the J gene TRBJ2-5, with 7 bases aligning to TRBD1. CDR1 SGHRS and CDR2 YFSETQ come from the germline V gene. This CDR3 is 16 amino acids long. J gave up 2 bases and V 0 bases, and 7 bases lay outside the gene matches. The CDR3, as DNA: TGCGCCAGCAGCTTGGTTGGGAACAGGGGTCAAGAGACCCAGTACTTC. Translating it yields CASSLVGNRGQETQYF. Full variable domain (rest looked up from reference TRBV5-1 and TRBJ2-5): KAGVTQTPRYLIKTRGQQVTLSCSPISGHRSVSWYQQTPGQGLQFLFEYFSETQRNKGNFPGRFSGRQFSNSRSEMNVSTLELGDSALYLCASSLVGNRGQETQYFGPGTRLLVL.

This clone appeared a single time. The V and J genes are TRBV29-1 and TRBJ1-1, with 8 positions matching TRBD1. V lost 8 bases to trimming and J lost 5 bases; unmatched junction nucleotides: 7. This CDR3 region has 12 residues. Per germline, CDR1 SQVTM and CDR2 ANQGSEA. The CDR3 DNA reads TGCAGCTTTCACCGGGACAGGACTGAAGCTTTCTTT. This translates into CSFHRDRTEAFF.

This chain links TRBV4-1 with TRBJ1-4; D is undetermined. Germline CDR1 is MGHRA and CDR2 is YSYEKL. The CDR3 is 15 amino acids. Trimming removed 1 base from V and 10 bases from J, with 16 bases in between. CDR3 nucleotides: TGCGCCAGCAGCCAAGGGAACGGACGAGCGGGAAAACTGTTTTTT. Protein: CASSQGNGRAGKLFF.

This clone was picked up one time. The rearrangement joins TRBV18 to TRBJ1-5; D not certain. V shed 1 base and J shed 3 bases, with 10 bases lying between them. Germline CDR1 reads KGHSH; CDR2 reads LQKENI. This CDR3 has 15 amino acids. CDR3 residues: CASSPLEGNNQPQHF. The CDR3 DNA sequence: TGTGCCAGCTCACCACTGGAGGGAAACAATCAGCCCCAGCATTTT.

The chain combines TRBV18 with TRBJ1-1; 10 positions match TRBD1. The germline CDR1 and CDR2 sequences are KGHSH and LQKENI. This CDR3 region has 14 residues. V gave up 6 bases and J gave up 5 bases; unmatched junction bases: 6. DNA of the CDR3: TGTGCCAGCTCGCTGGGACAGGGGAGGACTGAAGCTTTCTTT. As protein: CASSLGQGRTEAFF. The whole variable domain, filled in from reference TRBV18 and TRBJ1-1, reads NAGVMQNPRHLVRRRGQEARLRCSPMKGHSHVYWYRQLPEEGLKFMVYLQKENIIDESGMPKERFSAEFPKEGPSILRIQQVVRGDSAAYFCASSLGQGRTEAFFGQGTRLTVV.

This chain uses TRBV5-1 with TRBJ1-4, with D tentatively TRBD1 (6 bases). The V end was cut by 6 bases, the J end by 7 bases, with 19 bases between. CDR3 length: 15 residues. Germline V gene data show CDR1 as SGHRS and CDR2 as YFSETQ. The CDR3 here is CASTDPGGPGEKLFF. The CDR3 coding sequence is TGCGCCAGCACCGACCCCGGGGGGCCTGGTGAAAAACTGTTTTTT.

This chain uses TRBV4-1 with TRBJ1-3; D is uncertain. The CDR3 consists of 16 residues. Germline-derived CDR1 and CDR2 are MGHRA and YSYEKL. V dropped 5 bases and J dropped 1 base, with 15 bases sitting between them. Here the CDR3 reads CASSSSVARSGNTIYF. CDR3 coding DNA: TGCGCCAGCAGCTCCAGTGTAGCCCGATCTGGAAACACCATATATTTT.

The J gene is TRBJ2-7, the V gene TRBV14, with a possible D match to TRBD2 (5 bases). Trimming took 4 bases from V and 1 from J, leaving 14 bases between them. The germline V gene has CDR1 SGHDN and CDR2 FVKESK. The CDR3 extends over 15 amino acids. The CDR3 nucleotides are TGTGCCAGCAGCCGTGAGCTAGCTGCTTCCTACGAGCAGTACTTC. Translated, it gives CASSRELAASYEQYF.

The rearrangement links TRBV29-1 to TRBJ1-1, with D perhaps matching TRBD1 (6 bases). The CDR3 loop spans 13 amino acids. Germline V lookup: CDR1 SQVTM, CDR2 ANQGSEA. Trimming removed 1 base from V and 2 bases from J, with 8 bases in between. The CDR3 loop reads CSVEGQANTEAFF. DNA for the CDR3: TGCAGCGTTGAAGGACAGGCTAACACTGAAGCTTTCTTT.

The rearrangement joins TRBV28 to TRBJ1-4; 9 bases match TRBD1. Germline V gives CDR1 MDHEN, CDR2 SYDVKM. Trimming removed 10 bases from V and 8 bases from J; junction bases left unmatched: 14. CDR3 length: 15 residues. For the CDR3, the DNA is TGTGCCACCCGGGACCCGGGACAGGGTCGCGAAAAACTGTTTTTT. This sequence encodes CATRDPGQGREKLFF.

This chain uses TRBV18 with TRBJ2-7; D possibly corresponds to TRBD2 (5 bases). In germline, CDR1 is KGHSH, CDR2 LQKENI. Trimming removed 6 bases from V and 5 bases from J, with 14 bases in between. The CDR3 length is 13 residues. CDR3 in amino acids: CASSPPGSDEQYF. For the CDR3, the DNA is TGTGCCAGCTCCCCCCCGGGAAGCGACGAGCAGTACTTC.

The chain couples TRBV24-1 to TRBJ2-6; TRBD2 is a possible D gene (6 bases). The V gene's germline CDR1 is KGHDR and CDR2 SFDVKD. With 6 bases removed from V and 0 bases from J, the gap between germline ends came to 8 bases. This CDR3 is 15 amino acids long. CDR3 bases: TGTGCCACCAGTTGGGGGGACTCTGGGGCCAACGTCCTGACTTTC. Encoded protein: CATSWGDSGANVLTF.

This clone was counted once. The chain couples TRBV18 to TRBJ2-7; 15 bases line up with TRBD2. Unmatched junction bases numbered 8, after V lost 1 base and J lost 4 bases. The germline CDR1 and CDR2 sequences are KGHSH and LQKENI. The CDR3 consists of 18 residues. The CDR3 here is CASSPRGLAGGVGYEQYF. CDR3 sequence (DNA): TGTGCCAGCTCACCACGAGGACTAGCGGGAGGGGTAGGGTACGAGCAGTACTTC.

This rearrangement joins TRBV7-3 to TRBJ2-3; 8 bases are a match to TRBD2. Germline assignment: CDR1 SGHTA and CDR2 FQGTGA. The CDR3 loop spans 21 amino acids. Trimming took 5 bases from V and 0 from J; bases not matched to a gene: 22. CDR3 sequence reads: CASSKTGTRMGLVDSTDTQYF. CDR3 nucleotides: TGTGCCAGCAGCAAAACCGGGACTAGAATGGGCCTAGTTGATAGCACAGATACGCAGTATTTT.

This chain connects TRBV10-2 to TRBJ2-1; the match to TRBD1 covers 8 bases. The germline V gene encodes CDR1 WSHSY and CDR2 SAAADI. CDR3 size: 18 residues. After removal of 3 bases from V and 4 bases from J, the junction contained 14 bases not matched to a gene. For the CDR3, the DNA is TGCGCCAGCAGTGACGCCCCCGGGACAGGAGACCTTTACAATGAGCAGTTCTTC. The encoded protein is CASSDAPGTGDLYNEQFF.

The chain links TRBV19 to TRBJ2-5; TRBD2 matches 7 bases. The CDR3 is 15 amino acids. Germline V gene data show CDR1 as LNHDA and CDR2 as SQIVND (reference sequence). J was trimmed by 2 bases and V by 3 bases; bases with no gene match: 6. The CDR3 DNA reads as TGTGCCAGTAGTATTTCGGCTAGCGGACAAGAGACCCAGTACTTC. Protein product: CASSISASGQETQYF.

CDR3 coding DNA: TGTGCCAGTAGTTTCGGGACAGGCGTTAACTATGGCTACACCTTC. Translating gives CASSFGTGVNYGYTF. The rearrangement links TRBV19 to TRBJ1-2; 8 bases match TRBD1. J lost 1 base, V lost 5 bases, and 6 bases had no gene match. In germline, CDR1 is LNHDA, CDR2 SQIVND (reference sequence). The CDR3 consists of 15 residues. Using reference TRBV19 and TRBJ1-2 for the parts outside the CDR3, the full variable domain is DGGITQSPKYLFRKEGQNVTLSCEQNLNHDAMYWYRQDPGQGLRLIYYSQIVNDFQKGDIAEGYSVSREKKESFPLTVTSAQKNPTAFYLCASSFGTGVNYGYTFGSGTRLTVV.

The chain recombines TRBV7-2 with TRBJ1-1; perhaps TRBD1 as D (5 bases). V was cut by 5 bases and J by 0 bases, with 13 bases left in between. Germline V lookup: CDR1 SGHTA, CDR2 FQGNSA. The CDR3 contains 15 residues. CDR3: CASSHGAGLNTEAFF. DNA of the CDR3: TGTGCCAGCAGCCATGGGGCAGGTTTGAACACTGAAGCTTTCTTT.

This rearrangement joins TRBV29-1 to TRBJ1-2; D is possibly TRBD1 (5 bases). The germline CDR1 and CDR2 sequences are SQVTM and ANQGSEA. This CDR3 contains 12 residues. Trimming shortened V by 3 bases and J by 4 bases, and 9 bases separated the two germline ends. Written as DNA, the CDR3 is TGCAGCGTTGAGGGGGGACCCTATGGCTACACCTTC. Encoded protein: CSVEGGPYGYTF.

CDR3 residues: CASSPRGGATYEQYF. CDR3 coding DNA: TGTGCCAGCTCACCACGAGGGGGCGCGACCTACGAGCAGTACTTC. This chain connects TRBV18 to TRBJ2-7; TRBD1 agrees at 7 bases. Germline V gives CDR1 KGHSH, CDR2 LQKENI. The CDR3 consists of 15 residues. V lost 1 base, J lost 2 bases, and 5 bases stayed unmatched. The full variable domain, completed using reference TRBV18 and TRBJ2-7, is NAGVMQNPRHLVRRRGQEARLRCSPMKGHSHVYWYRQLPEEGLKFMVYLQKENIIDESGMPKERFSAEFPKEGPSILRIQQVVRGDSAAYFCASSPRGGATYEQYFGPGTRLTVT.